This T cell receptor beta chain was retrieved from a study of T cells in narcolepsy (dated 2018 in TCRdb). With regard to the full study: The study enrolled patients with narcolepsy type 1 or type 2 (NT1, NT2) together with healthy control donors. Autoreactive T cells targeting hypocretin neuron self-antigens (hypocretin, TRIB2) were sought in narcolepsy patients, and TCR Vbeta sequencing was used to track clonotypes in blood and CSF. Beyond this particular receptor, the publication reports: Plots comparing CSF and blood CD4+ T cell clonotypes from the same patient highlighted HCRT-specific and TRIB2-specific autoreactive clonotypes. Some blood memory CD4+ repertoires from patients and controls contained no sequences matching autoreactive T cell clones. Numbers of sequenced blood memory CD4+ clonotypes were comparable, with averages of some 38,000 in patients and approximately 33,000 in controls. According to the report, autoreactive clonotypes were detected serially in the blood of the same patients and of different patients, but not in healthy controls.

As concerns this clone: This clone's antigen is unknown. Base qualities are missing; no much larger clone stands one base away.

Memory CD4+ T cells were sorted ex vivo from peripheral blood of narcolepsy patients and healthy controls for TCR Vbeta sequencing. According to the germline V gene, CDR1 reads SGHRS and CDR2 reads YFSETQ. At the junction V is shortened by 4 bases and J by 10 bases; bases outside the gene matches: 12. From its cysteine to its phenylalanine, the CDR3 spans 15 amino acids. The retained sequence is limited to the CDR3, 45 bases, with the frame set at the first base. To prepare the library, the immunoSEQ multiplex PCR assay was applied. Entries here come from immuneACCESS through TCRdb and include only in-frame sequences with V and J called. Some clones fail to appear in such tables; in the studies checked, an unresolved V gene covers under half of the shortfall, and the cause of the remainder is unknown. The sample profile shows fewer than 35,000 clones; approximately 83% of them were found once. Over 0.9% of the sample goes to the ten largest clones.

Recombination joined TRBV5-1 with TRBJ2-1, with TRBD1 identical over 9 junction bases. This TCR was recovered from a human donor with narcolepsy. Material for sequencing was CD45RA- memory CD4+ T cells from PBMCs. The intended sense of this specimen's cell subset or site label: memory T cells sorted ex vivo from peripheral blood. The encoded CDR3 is CASSLTPGTGNEQFF. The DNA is TGCGCCAGCAGCCTCACCCCCGGGACAGGGAACGAGCAGTTCTTC. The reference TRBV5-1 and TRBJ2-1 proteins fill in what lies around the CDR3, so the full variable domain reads KAGVTQTPRYLIKTRGQQVTLSCSPISGHRSVSWYQQTPGQGLQFLFEYFSETQRNKGNFPGRFSGRQFSNSRSEMNVSTLELGDSALYLCASSLTPGTGNEQFFGPGTRLTVL.